This T cell receptor (beta chain) was profiled in a study of shared clonotypes between healthy human individuals. For sorted subsets, about 0.2 ug DNA per replicate equaled around 28,000 T cell genomes. TCRdb's table, derived via immunoSEQ multiplex PCR, lists solely in-frame clones and lacks some. This table has about 510,000 clones, less than 96% appearing once. From CD4+ cells came CD45RA+ naive and CD45RA-negative memory subsets. CDR3 length: 13 residues. Between the trimmed V and J ends, which lost 4 bases and 6 bases, there was a span of 9 bases. Germline values: CDR1 MDHEN, CDR2 SYDVKM. Only one count was recorded for this clone.

Sequenced material: naive CD4+ T cells sorted from blood. The subset denotes: CD45RA+ positively selected. The J gene is TRBJ2-2, the V gene TRBV28; a possible D gene is TRBD2 (5 bases). The sequence came from a woman aged 25-40 years in good health. The CDR3 sequence is CASSYLGAGELFF. The CDR3 nucleotides read TGTGCCAGCAGTTACCTCGGGGCCGGGGAGCTGTTTTTT. Full variable domain (outside the CDR3, taken from reference TRBV28 and TRBJ2-2): DVKVTQSSRYLVKRTGEKVFLECVQDMDHENMFWYRQDPGLGLRLIYFSYDVKMKEKGDIPEGYSVSREKKERFSLILESASTNQTSMYLCASSYLGAGELFFGEGSRLTVL.